Listed here is a single TCR beta chain. The data stem from a study of T cell changes during pregnancy in multiple sclerosis. V lost 4 bases to trimming and J lost 2 bases, with 14 bases between them. The length of the CDR3 is 15 residues. Germline V gene sequence: CDR1 SGHDT, CDR2 YYEEEE. Sequencing used immunoSEQ multiplex PCR; TCRdb keeps in-frame clones, though not all of them. Altogether over 50,000 clones are present, around 92% being singletons, with the ten largest covering around 2.3%. This receptor was taken from a female donor with multiple sclerosis, enrolled in a pregnancy study. The chain joins TRBV5-6 to TRBJ2-3, with a possible D match to TRBD1 (7 bases). Sequencing was performed on peripheral blood, taken in the first trimester of pregnancy. CDR3 amino acids: CASSVAGQNTDTQYF. The DNA of the CDR3 is TGTGCCAGCAGCGTGGCGGGACAGAACACAGATACGCAGTATTTT.